Presented here are 7 T cell receptor beta chains from one specimen sequenced in a study of cytomegalovirus exposure and HLA in healthy donors. With 60 Vbeta and 13 Jbeta primers, the PCR was carried out. TCRdb keeps only in-frame clones here, not all; method: immunoSEQ multiplex PCR. The table shows 110,000 to 150,000 clones, with around 75% occurring only once. Material: PBMCs. These receptor sequences come from a man younger than 40 in good health and CMV-seronegative.

V usage is TRBV19 and J usage is TRBJ1-5; 7 bases are a match to TRBD1. Germline V gene lookup returns CDR1 LNHDA and CDR2 SQIVND (reference sequence). The length of the CDR3 is 15 residues. Unmatched junction bases numbered 8, after V lost 9 bases and J lost 0 bases. In DNA, the CDR3 is TGTGCCAGCCGGGGACAGCTTTATAGCAATCAGCCCCAGCATTTT. Translation gives CASRGQLYSNQPQHF.

This clone has only a few counts. This chain uses TRBV5-4 with TRBJ1-1; weak D call: TRBD1 (5 bases). Germline CDR1 SGHNT, CDR2 YYREEE (reference sequence). CDR3 size: 12 residues. The V gene lost 5 bases and the J gene lost 11 bases, with 16 bases spanning the gap. The CDR3 protein is CASSSQDTPAFF. Here the CDR3 DNA reads TGTGCCAGCAGTTCCCAGGACACCCCGGCTTTCTTT.

J is TRBJ2-7 and V is TRBV4-1; no clear D. The CDR3 is 16 amino acids. CDR1 and CDR2 (germline): MGHRA, YSYEKL. Deletions cut 1 base from V and 4 bases from J, with 17 bases between. The CDR3 loop is CASSQGPGMSVYEQYF. CDR3 bases: TGCGCCAGCAGCCAAGGGCCGGGTATGTCTGTGTACGAGCAGTACTTC.

This chain joins TRBV28 and TRBJ2-5; D is undetermined. The CDR3 is 12 residues long. Germline assignment: CDR1 MDHEN and CDR2 SYDVKM. V lost 5 bases and J 1 base, leaving 5 bases between the germline ends. CDR3 in DNA: TGTGCCAGCAGTACTACCCAAGAGACCCAGTACTTC. Translated, it gives CASSTTQETQYF.

This clone appeared a few times. The gene calls are TRBV5-1 and TRBJ2-1; D unclear. Trimming took 7 bases from V and 6 from J, leaving 17 bases between them. The germline gives CDR1 SGHRS, CDR2 YFSETQ. The CDR3 is 14 amino acids. The DNA for the CDR3 is TGCGCCAGCGTCGCAGGTCCCGCATCCAATGAGCAGTTCTTC. Its translation is CASVAGPASNEQFF. The full variable domain, rest sourced from reference TRBV5-1 and TRBJ2-1, is KAGVTQTPRYLIKTRGQQVTLSCSPISGHRSVSWYQQTPGQGLQFLFEYFSETQRNKGNFPGRFSGRQFSNSRSEMNVSTLELGDSALYLCASVAGPASNEQFFGPGTRLTVL.

J is TRBJ2-3 and V is TRBV5-1, with 9 nucleotides matching TRBD2. Germline V gene sequence: CDR1 SGHRS, CDR2 YFSETQ. This CDR3 is 17 amino acids long. J lost 2 bases, V lost 4 bases, and 11 bases had no gene match. The CDR3 reads CASSGRGGRENTDTQYF. CDR3 in DNA: TGCGCCAGCAGCGGGCGGGGGGGCCGCGAGAACACAGATACGCAGTATTTT.

V gene TRBV27 combines with J gene TRBJ1-1; a possible D gene is TRBD1 (6 bases). This CDR3 comprises 15 residues. The V end was cut by 6 bases, the J end by 5 bases, with 19 bases between. The germline V gene has CDR1 MNHEY and CDR2 SMNVEV (reference sequence). This CDR3 reads CASSRVGGRGTEAFF. DNA of the CDR3: TGTGCCAGCAGCCGCGTGGGGGGGCGGGGAACTGAAGCTTTCTTT.